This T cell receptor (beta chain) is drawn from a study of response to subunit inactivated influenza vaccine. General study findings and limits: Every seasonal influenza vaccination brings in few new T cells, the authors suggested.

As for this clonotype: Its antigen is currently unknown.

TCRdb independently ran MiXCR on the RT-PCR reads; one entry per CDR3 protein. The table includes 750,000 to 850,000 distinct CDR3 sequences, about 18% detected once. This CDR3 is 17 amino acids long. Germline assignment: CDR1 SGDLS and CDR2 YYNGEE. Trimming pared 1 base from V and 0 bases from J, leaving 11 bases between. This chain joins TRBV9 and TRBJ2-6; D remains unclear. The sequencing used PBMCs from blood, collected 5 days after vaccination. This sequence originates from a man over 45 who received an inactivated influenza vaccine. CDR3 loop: CASSVLDGSSGANVLTF. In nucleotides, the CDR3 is TGTGCCAGCAGCGTACTGGACGGAAGCTCTGGGGCCAACGTCCTGACTTTC.